This T cell receptor beta chain is from a study of PD-1 blockade in classical Hodgkin lymphoma. General observations from the study: Patients excluded were those beginning nivolumab under 1 year after ASCT. There remain no defined causes for the repertoire differences, which possibly reflect disease activity or prior therapy. Diversity in CD4+ TCRs, unlike that measured in CD8+ TCRs, had risen significantly by C4D1. Patients with a complete response exhibited baseline diversity comparable to newly diagnosed patients.

This table comes from immunoSEQ multiplex PCR, and its TCRdb copy is limited to in-frame clones, with some not included. The table lists 13,000 or so clones, 82% of them singletons. Of note for this clone: Its specificity is unknown.

Trimming left V 8 bases short and J 0 bases short, with 14 bases between. CDR1 is MNHEY and CDR2 is SMNVEV in the germline V gene (reference sequence). CDR3 length: 14 amino acids. Brentuximab vedotin exposure varied, and every patient relapsed after autologous stem cell transplantation. The chain uses TRBV27 and TRBJ2-7, with D possibly being TRBD1 or TRBD2 (5 bases each). Source: peripheral blood mononuclear cells (PBMCs), taken at baseline. This sequence originates from a human donor with classical Hodgkin lymphoma. CDR3 sequence reads: CASRGAYTSYEQYF. CDR3 nucleotides: TGTGCCAGCCGAGGGGCGTATACCTCCTACGAGCAGTACTTC.